Following are 27 T cell receptor beta chains from one sample sequenced in a study of blood T cell repertoires in COVID-19. Libraries were prepared by immunoSEQ multiplex PCR; TCRdb keeps only in-frame clonotypes and omits some of them. Of 100,000 to 150,000 clones listed, over 80% were seen once; the top ten hold 8% to 10%. Sequencing used peripheral blood. The origin of the receptors is a man between 40 and 49 years old with active or convalescent COVID-19.

This clone was counted a few times. V usage is TRBV6-6 and J usage is TRBJ2-7; TRBD1 matches 11 bases. V dropped 7 bases and J dropped 7; count of bases not matched to a gene: 6. The CDR3 covers 13 residues. Germline-derived CDR1 and CDR2 are MNHNY and SVGAGI (reference sequence). The CDR3, as DNA: TGTGCCAGCAAAGGACAGGGGGCGCGGGAGCAGTACTTC. Its translation is CASKGQGAREQYF.

CDR3 protein: CASRLGRLNTEAFF. In nucleotides, the CDR3 is TGTGCCAGCAGATTGGGGCGATTGAACACTGAAGCTTTCTTT. The V and J genes are TRBV13 and TRBJ1-1, with D possibly being TRBD1 (5 bases). The V gene lost 6 bases and the J gene lost 0 bases, with 11 bases spanning the gap. The CDR3 totals 14 residues. Germline-derived CDR1 and CDR2 are PRHDT and FYEKMQ (reference sequence).

This sequence joins TRBV2 and TRBJ1-4; TRBD1 matches at 10 bases. Germline CDR1 SNHLY, CDR2 FYNNEI. With 6 bases clipped from V and 14 bases from J, the junction kept 12 bases outside the gene matches. CDR3 size: 14 residues. CDR3 protein: CASREEGTGAHLFF. CDR3 sequence (DNA): TGTGCCAGCAGGGAGGAAGGGACAGGGGCTCATCTGTTTTTT.

This clone was counted only a few times. In DNA form, the CDR3 reads TGTGCCAGCAGCTTGCTACCAGCGGCGGCCCTGCGGGAGACCCAGTACTTC. It codes for CASSLLPAAALRETQYF. This sequence joins TRBV5-6 and TRBJ2-5, with a tentative D call TRBD2 (5 bases). Trimming shortened V by 1 base and J by 5 bases, and 21 bases separated the two germline ends. Germline CDR1 reads SGHDT; CDR2 reads YYEEEE. This CDR3 region has 17 residues.

The V call is TRBV5-1, the J call TRBJ2-5; 11 bases fit TRBD2. This CDR3 is built from 15 residues. Germline loops: CDR1 SGHRS, CDR2 YFSETQ. The ends lost 5 bases at V and 5 bases at J; junction bases unmatched: 8. The CDR3 DNA sequence: TGCGCCAGCAGTTCCATAGCGGGGGGGCGTGAGACCCAGTACTTC. It specifies CASSSIAGGRETQYF. Using reference TRBV5-1 and TRBJ2-5 for the parts outside the CDR3, the full variable domain is KAGVTQTPRYLIKTRGQQVTLSCSPISGHRSVSWYQQTPGQGLQFLFEYFSETQRNKGNFPGRFSGRQFSNSRSEMNVSTLELGDSALYLCASSSIAGGRETQYFGPGTRLLVL.

This chain uses TRBV7-3 with TRBJ2-5, with TRBD1 matching over 7 bases. The V and J ends lost 5 bases and 8 bases, in that order; junction bases with no gene match: 8. The CDR3 totals 13 residues. Germline CDR1 and CDR2: SGHTA and FQGTGA. The DNA of the CDR3 is TGTGCCAGCAGCCTAGATGGGACAGCAACCCAGTACTTC. Encoded protein: CASSLDGTATQYF.

V is TRBV11-2 and J is TRBJ2-1, with D uncertain. V lost 4 bases to trimming and J lost 9 bases, with 13 bases between them. The CDR3 covers 13 residues. CDR1 is SGHAT, CDR2 FQNNGV, per germline. The CDR3 reads CASSSYSPGEQFF. DNA of the CDR3: TGTGCCAGCAGCTCATATTCCCCCGGTGAGCAGTTCTTC.

V is TRBV5-5 and J is TRBJ1-2, with TRBD1 as a possible D gene (5 bases). Looked up from germline, CDR1 is SGHKS and CDR2 is YYEKEE (reference sequence). The CDR3 length is 13 residues. V was cut by 5 bases and J by 3 bases, with 11 bases left in between. The CDR3 DNA sequence: TGTGCCAGCAGTTTCTGGGGGGACTATGGCTACACCTTC. Protein: CASSFWGDYGYTF.

V is TRBV10-2 and J is TRBJ2-2, with a tentative D call TRBD1 (6 bases). This CDR3 region has 14 residues. The germline V gene has CDR1 WSHSY and CDR2 SAAADI. Between the trimmed V and J ends, which lost 5 bases and 6 bases, there was a span of 13 bases. The CDR3 loop reads CASSRLQGAGELFF. In DNA, the CDR3 is TGCGCCAGCAGTCGTCTACAGGGCGCCGGGGAGCTGTTTTTT.

CDR3 region: CASSGTGGEGTGELFF. CDR3 DNA sequence: TGTGCCAGCAGCGGGACAGGGGGCGAAGGCACCGGGGAGCTGTTTTTT. The V gene is TRBV2, the J gene TRBJ2-2; 12 bases are a match to TRBD1. Per germline, CDR1 SNHLY and CDR2 FYNNEI. This CDR3 contains 16 residues. The V gene end was trimmed by 6 bases and the J gene end by 4 bases; junction bases not matched to a gene: 6.

CDR3: CASSLGGLGEAFF. The CDR3 region has the DNA TGTGCCAGCAGCTTAGGGGGGCTCGGTGAAGCTTTCTTT. J is TRBJ1-1 and V is TRBV11-2; maybe TRBD1 (6 bases). The CDR3 is 13 residues long. The V gene lost 1 base and the J gene lost 7 bases, with 10 bases spanning the gap. Germline-derived CDR1 and CDR2 are SGHAT and FQNNGV.

The chain combines TRBV5-1 with TRBJ1-1; 9 nucleotides line up with TRBD1. CDR3 length: 15 residues. J gave up 0 bases and V 3 bases, and 3 bases lay outside the gene matches. Germline CDR1 reads SGHRS; CDR2 reads YFSETQ. Written as DNA, the CDR3 is TGCGCCAGCAGCTCACGACAGGGGGTGAACACTGAAGCTTTCTTT. Residues: CASSSRQGVNTEAFF.

This sequence joins TRBV6-2 or TRBV6-3 and TRBJ1-4; weak D call: TRBD1 (5 bases). This CDR3 contains 14 residues. Trimming took off 3 bases at V and 8 bases at J, with 13 bases between the two ends. The germline gives CDR1 MNHEY, CDR2 SVGEGT. In nucleotides, the CDR3 is TGTGCCAGCAGTTATCTCGGGGGGTACGAAAAACTGTTTTTT. It specifies CASSYLGGYEKLFF.

V is TRBV27 and J is TRBJ1-4, with 7 bases aligning to TRBD1. CDR1 MNHEY and CDR2 SMNVEV come from the germline V gene (reference sequence). This CDR3 has 15 amino acids. The J segment lost 8 bases and the V segment lost 6 bases, leaving 12 bases of the junction unmatched. CDR3 loop: CASRSTDRVREKLFF. CDR3 in DNA: TGTGCCAGCAGAAGTACCGACAGGGTTCGGGAAAAACTGTTTTTT.

This clone has more than one count but fewer than ten. The genes are TRBV4-1 and TRBJ2-5; TRBD1 matches 10 bases. Germline CDR1 MGHRA, CDR2 YSYEKL. The CDR3 consists of 19 residues. V was pared by 3 bases and J by 5 bases, with 18 bases of the junction left unmatched. CDR3 nucleotide sequence: TGCGCCAGCAGCCACCCCGGTATGAGACAGGGGGCGCGGCAGGAGACCCAGTACTTC. This encodes CASSHPGMRQGARQETQYF.

The chain joins TRBV5-6 to TRBJ1-4, with a possible D match to TRBD1 (5 bases). Germline V gene lookup returns CDR1 SGHDT and CDR2 YYEEEE. V was pared by 0 bases and J by 5 bases, with 8 bases between. The CDR3 runs to 14 residues. CDR3 DNA sequence: TGTGCCAGCAGCTTGGCGGGACTGAATGAAAAACTGTTTTTT. Amino acids: CASSLAGLNEKLFF. Complete variable domain (other parts from reference TRBV5-6 and TRBJ1-4): DAGVTQSPTHLIKTRGQQVTLRCSPKSGHDTVSWYQQALGQGPQFIFQYYEEEERQRGNFPDRFSGHQFPNYSSELNVNALLLGDSALYLCASSLAGLNEKLFFGSGTQLSVL.

The rearrangement joins TRBV5-4 to TRBJ2-7, with 8 positions matching TRBD1. Germline V CDR1 and CDR2: SGHNT, YYREEE (reference sequence). CDR3 length equals 16 residues. V lost 0 bases, J lost 5 bases, and 10 bases stayed unmatched. The CDR3 here is CASSLDGAGGINEQYF. In DNA, the CDR3 is TGTGCCAGCAGCTTGGATGGGGCAGGGGGCATAAACGAGCAGTACTTC.

The chain employs TRBV7-2 and TRBJ2-7; 7 bases line up with TRBD2. The CDR3 is made up of 15 amino acids. After removal of 2 bases from V and 0 bases from J, the junction contained 4 bases not matched to a gene. Germline V gene lookup returns CDR1 SGHTA and CDR2 FQGNSA. CDR3 sequence reads: CASSLTSVSSYEQYF. The CDR3 DNA reads TGTGCCAGCAGCTTAACTAGCGTAAGCTCCTACGAGCAGTACTTC.

In its sample, this clone was seen once. The CDR3 here is CASSPGQGKSPLHF. The CDR3 DNA reads as TGTGCCAGCTCACCTGGACAGGGCAAATCACCCCTCCACTTT. This chain uses TRBV18 with TRBJ1-6; TRBD1 agrees at 8 bases. V trimming: 3 bases; J trimming: 10 bases; junction bases outside the gene matches: 5. The germline V gene has CDR1 KGHSH and CDR2 LQKENI. This CDR3 spans 14 amino acids.

The chain recombines TRBV6-2 or TRBV6-3 with TRBJ1-5; no reliable D call. The CDR3 loop spans 14 amino acids. Trimming took 2 bases from V and 4 from J, leaving 9 bases between them. CDR1 MNHEY and CDR2 SVGEGT come from the germline V gene. The DNA for the CDR3 is TGTGCCAGCAGTTACACACGGGGTAATCAGCCCCAGCATTTT. Its protein product is CASSYTRGNQPQHF.

This clone has ten or more counts. V gene TRBV7-3 combines with J gene TRBJ2-6, with D possibly being TRBD1 (7 bases). Trimming took off 5 bases at V and 2 bases at J, with 13 bases between the two ends. The CDR3 is 16 residues long. The germline gives CDR1 SGHTA, CDR2 FQGTGA. The CDR3 region is CASSPSRGAGANVLTF. In nucleotides, the CDR3 is TGTGCCAGCAGCCCCAGCAGGGGGGCTGGGGCCAACGTCCTGACTTTC.

V usage is TRBV7-9 and J usage is TRBJ1-2; maybe TRBD1 (5 bases). The CDR3 spans 14 residues. The V end was cut by 3 bases, the J end by 2 bases, with 10 bases between. Germline values: CDR1 SEHNR, CDR2 FQNEAQ (reference sequence). The DNA for the CDR3 is TGTGCCAGCAGCTTGGGGGGTTCAAACTATGGCTACACCTTC. Its protein product is CASSLGGSNYGYTF.

V gene TRBV11-2 combines with J gene TRBJ2-3; 9 bases are shared with TRBD2. Germline assignment: CDR1 SGHAT and CDR2 FQNNGV. Unmatched junction bases numbered 3, after V lost 1 base and J lost 1 base. The CDR3 sequence is 16 residues long. CDR3 in DNA: TGTGCCAGCAGCTTAGGCGGGGGGGCCCGCACAGATACGCAGTATTTT. Translation gives CASSLGGGARTDTQYF.

This rearrangement joins TRBV18 to TRBJ1-1; D is undetermined. The CDR3 is made up of 13 amino acids. Trimming shortened V by 3 bases and J by 3 bases, and 8 bases separated the two germline ends. From germline, CDR1 is KGHSH and CDR2 LQKENI. The CDR3 coding sequence is TGTGCCAGCTCACCCCCCGGGGACACTGAAGCTTTCTTT. This encodes CASSPPGDTEAFF.

The CDR3 nucleotides are TGTGCCAGCAGTGAAGGACTAGCGGGGGTGGCGACCCAGTACTTC. This gives the protein CASSEGLAGVATQYF. The chain carries TRBV6-1 and TRBJ2-5; the match to TRBD2 covers 12 bases. The J segment lost 7 bases and the V segment lost 1 base, leaving 4 bases of the junction unmatched. This CDR3 comprises 15 residues. Germline V gene data show CDR1 as MNHNS and CDR2 as SASEGT.

The chain recombines TRBV5-4 with TRBJ2-2; possibly TRBD1 for D (6 bases). The CDR3 is made up of 15 amino acids. CDR1 is SGHNT, CDR2 YYREEE, per germline (reference sequence). V was pared by 3 bases and J by 4 bases, with 13 bases between. The CDR3 region is CASSWGRAGTGELFF. CDR3 bases: TGTGCCAGCAGCTGGGGGCGGGCGGGCACCGGGGAGCTGTTTTTT.

The chain is built from TRBV10-3 and TRBJ1-2; TRBD1 is a possible D gene (5 bases). Trimming took off 8 bases at V and 7 bases at J, with 17 bases between the two ends. The germline gives CDR1 ENHRY, CDR2 SYGVKD. CDR3 length: 13 amino acids. The CDR3 nucleotides read TGTGCCATCGTGCCGGGACCGGAGGGTGGCTACACCTTC. Its translation is CAIVPGPEGGYTF.